This section outlines one TCR beta chain sequence together with its context. This clone was seen just once. There is no known antigen for this receptor. No base qualities exist here, and no much larger clone lies one base off it. The sample comes from a study of blood T cell repertoires in COVID-19 (dated by TCRdb to between 2020 and 2021). About the investigation overall: The collaborator samples originated in the United States, Italy and Spain and spanned the acute and convalescent phases of COVID-19. The material from the prospective study consisted of cDNA or gDNA derived from T cells, B-cell-depleted T cells, or PBMCs. The dataset comprised deeply sampled blood TCRbeta repertoires from subjects exposed to, actively infected with, or recovered from COVID-19. The repertoires were released in a freely available public database intended as a resource for research on the immune response to SARS-CoV-2. Samples came from the ongoing ImmuneRACE study (first 160 participants) plus 1,254 subjects from 6 global collaborators. A de-identified subject ID, COVID-19 status, age in years and sex were almost always included in the sample metadata. Where available, HLA class I and class II types were obtained from metadata supplied by the sample provider rather than from assay-based typing. General conclusions and limits of the study: The quantity of clinical and demographic metadata differed by source and by participant and was supplied without curation.

Reading from cysteine to phenylalanine, the CDR3 counts 15 amino acids. CDR3 DNA only is kept here, 45 bases in frame from base 1. V is pruned by 0 bases and J by 4 bases, leaving 3 bases of the junction without a gene match. According to the germline V gene, CDR1 reads MDHEN and CDR2 reads SYDVKM. The collaborating institutions used their own protocols to collect whole blood in K2EDTA tubes. For TCRbeta analysis, collaborators shipped samples as frozen whole blood, isolated PBMCs, or DNA extracted from either of those sample types. TCRbeta CDR3 regions were amplified from genomic DNA by means of the immunoSEQ Assay, a bias-controlled multiplex PCR. The paper's processing steps were these. Nucleated cell counts per sample were estimated from amplification of reference gene primers within the assay. Sequence reads were collapsed and filtered to measure the absolute abundance of every unique TCRbeta CDR3 rearrangement. For each sample, productive Simpson clonality was calculated as the square root of Simpson's diversity index over productive rearrangements. As stored in TCRdb, this immuneACCESS dataset retains in-frame rearrangements with V and J assigned. A fraction of the clones does not appear; measured against another copy, unresolved V genes explain less than half of the discrepancy, and the remainder lacks a known reason. V, J and clone size reflect that table, while D and trimming were determined from the DNA. This sample gives tens of thousands of clones in total; over 80% of them show up just once. The leading ten clones occupy 0.85% to 1.3% of the sample.

The sample taken for sequencing was peripheral blood. The rearrangement combines TRBV28 with TRBJ1-1; TRBD1 agrees with 9 junctional bases. The TCR comes from a human donor in a cohort sampled during active COVID-19. The CDR3 reads CASSLWETGGTEAFF. The nucleotides are TGTGCCAGCAGTTTATGGGAGACAGGGGGCACTGAAGCTTTCTTT.